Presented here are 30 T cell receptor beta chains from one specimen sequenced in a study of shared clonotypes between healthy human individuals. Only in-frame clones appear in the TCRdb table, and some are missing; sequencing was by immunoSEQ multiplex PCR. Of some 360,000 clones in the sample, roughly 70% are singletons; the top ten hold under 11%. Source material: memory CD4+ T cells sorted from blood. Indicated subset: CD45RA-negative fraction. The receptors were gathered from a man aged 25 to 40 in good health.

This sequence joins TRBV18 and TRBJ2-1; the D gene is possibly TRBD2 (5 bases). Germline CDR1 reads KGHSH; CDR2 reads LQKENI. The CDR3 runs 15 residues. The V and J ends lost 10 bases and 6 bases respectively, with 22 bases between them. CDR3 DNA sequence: TGTGCCATCCCCCTAGCTAGATTCGTGCCCAATGAGCAGTTCTTC. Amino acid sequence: CAIPLARFVPNEQFF.

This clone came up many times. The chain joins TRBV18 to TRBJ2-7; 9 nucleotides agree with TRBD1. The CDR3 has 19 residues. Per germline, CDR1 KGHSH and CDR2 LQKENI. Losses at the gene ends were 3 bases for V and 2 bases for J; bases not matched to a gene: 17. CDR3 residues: CASSPDRARDRAPAYEQYF. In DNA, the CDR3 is TGTGCCAGCTCACCGGACCGCGCGAGGGACAGGGCTCCAGCCTACGAGCAGTACTTC.

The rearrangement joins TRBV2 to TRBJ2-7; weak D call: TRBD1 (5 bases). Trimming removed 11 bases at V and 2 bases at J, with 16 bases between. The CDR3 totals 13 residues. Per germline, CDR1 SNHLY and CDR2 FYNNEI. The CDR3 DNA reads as TGTGCCTCACAAGGGGTAGGGGCCTACGAGCAGTACTTC. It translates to CASQGVGAYEQYF.

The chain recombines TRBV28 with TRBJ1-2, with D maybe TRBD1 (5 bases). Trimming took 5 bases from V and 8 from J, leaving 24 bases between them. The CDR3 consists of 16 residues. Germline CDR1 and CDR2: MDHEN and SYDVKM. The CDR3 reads CASSPLGTVGVGGYTF. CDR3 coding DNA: TGTGCCAGCAGTCCCCTCGGGACGGTGGGTGTGGGGGGCTACACCTTC.

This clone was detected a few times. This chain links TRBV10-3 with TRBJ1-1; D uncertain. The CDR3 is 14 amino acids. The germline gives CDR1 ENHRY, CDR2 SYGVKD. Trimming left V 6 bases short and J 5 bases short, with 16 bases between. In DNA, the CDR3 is TGTGCCATCAGCCGACGAGGTTCTGAGACTGAAGCTTTCTTT. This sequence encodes CAISRRGSETEAFF.

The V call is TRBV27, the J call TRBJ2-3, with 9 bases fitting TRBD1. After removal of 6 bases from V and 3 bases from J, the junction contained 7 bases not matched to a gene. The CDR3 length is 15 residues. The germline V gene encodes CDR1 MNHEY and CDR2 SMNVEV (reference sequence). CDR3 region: CASRRPGTGTDTQYF. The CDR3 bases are TGTGCCAGCAGGCGTCCCGGGACAGGGACAGATACGCAGTATTTT.

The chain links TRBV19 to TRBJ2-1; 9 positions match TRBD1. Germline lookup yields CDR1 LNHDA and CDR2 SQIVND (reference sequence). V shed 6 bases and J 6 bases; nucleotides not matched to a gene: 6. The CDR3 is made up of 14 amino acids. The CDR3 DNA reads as TGTGCCAGTAGCGTGGGGACAGGGTCCAATGAGCAGTTCTTC. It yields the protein CASSVGTGSNEQFF.

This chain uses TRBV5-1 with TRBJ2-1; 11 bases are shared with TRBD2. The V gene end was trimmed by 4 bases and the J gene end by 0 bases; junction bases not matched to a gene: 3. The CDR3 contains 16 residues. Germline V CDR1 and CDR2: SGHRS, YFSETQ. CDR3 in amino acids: CASSLTSGGSYNEQFF. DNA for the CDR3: TGCGCCAGCAGCCTAACTAGCGGGGGCTCCTACAATGAGCAGTTCTTC.

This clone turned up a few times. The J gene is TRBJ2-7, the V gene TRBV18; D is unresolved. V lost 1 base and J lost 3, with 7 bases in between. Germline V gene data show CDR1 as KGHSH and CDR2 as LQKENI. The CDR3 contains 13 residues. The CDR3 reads CASSPRRSYEQYF. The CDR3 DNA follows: TGTGCCAGCTCACCACGTCGCAGCTACGAGCAGTACTTC.

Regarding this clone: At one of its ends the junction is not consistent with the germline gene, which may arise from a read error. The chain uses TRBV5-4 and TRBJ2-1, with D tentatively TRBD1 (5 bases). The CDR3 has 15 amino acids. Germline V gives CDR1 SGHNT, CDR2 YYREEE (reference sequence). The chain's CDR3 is CTSSPLTASYNEQFF. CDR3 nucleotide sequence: TGTACCAGCAGCCCACTGACAGCCTCCTACAATGAGCAGTTCTTC.

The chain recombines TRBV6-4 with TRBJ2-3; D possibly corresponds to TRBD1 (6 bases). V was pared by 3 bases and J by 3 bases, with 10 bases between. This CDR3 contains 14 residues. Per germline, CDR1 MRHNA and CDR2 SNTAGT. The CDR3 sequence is CASSEQGGTDTQYF. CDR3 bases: TGTGCCAGCAGTGAACAGGGCGGGACAGATACGCAGTATTTT.

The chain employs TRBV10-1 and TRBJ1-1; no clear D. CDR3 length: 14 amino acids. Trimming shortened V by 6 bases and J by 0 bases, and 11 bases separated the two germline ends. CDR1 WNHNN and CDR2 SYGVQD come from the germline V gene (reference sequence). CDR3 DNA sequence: TGCGCCAGCAGCCTAGGTCCAGTGAACACTGAAGCTTTCTTT. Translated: CASSLGPVNTEAFF.

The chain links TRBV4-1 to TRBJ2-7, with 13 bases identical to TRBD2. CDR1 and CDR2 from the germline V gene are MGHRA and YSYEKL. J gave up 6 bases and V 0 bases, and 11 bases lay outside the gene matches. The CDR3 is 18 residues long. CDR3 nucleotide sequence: TGCGCCAGCAGCCAAGATCCACTAGCGGGAGGGCCGTTTATCGAGCAGTACTTC. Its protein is CASSQDPLAGGPFIEQYF.

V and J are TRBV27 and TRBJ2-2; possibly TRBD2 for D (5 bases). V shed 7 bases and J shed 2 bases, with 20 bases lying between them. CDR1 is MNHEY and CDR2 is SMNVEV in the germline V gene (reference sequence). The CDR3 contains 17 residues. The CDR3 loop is CASTQVPGFGNTGELFF. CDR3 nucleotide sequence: TGTGCCAGCACCCAAGTTCCGGGGTTCGGCAACACCGGGGAGCTGTTTTTT.

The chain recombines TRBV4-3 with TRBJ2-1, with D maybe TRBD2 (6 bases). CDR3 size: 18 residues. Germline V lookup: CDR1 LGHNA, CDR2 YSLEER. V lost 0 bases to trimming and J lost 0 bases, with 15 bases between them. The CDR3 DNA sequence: TGCGCCAGCAGCCAAGATGTAGGTGCGGGGCCCTCCTACAATGAGCAGTTCTTC. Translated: CASSQDVGAGPSYNEQFF.

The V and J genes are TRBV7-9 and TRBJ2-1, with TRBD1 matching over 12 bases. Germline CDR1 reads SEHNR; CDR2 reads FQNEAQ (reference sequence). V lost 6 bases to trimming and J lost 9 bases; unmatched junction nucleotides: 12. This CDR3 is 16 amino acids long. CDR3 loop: CASSFVSGTGGGEQFF. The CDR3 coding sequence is TGTGCCAGCAGTTTTGTATCCGGGACAGGGGGCGGTGAGCAGTTCTTC. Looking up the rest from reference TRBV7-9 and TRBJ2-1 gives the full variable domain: DTGVSQNPRHKITKRGQNVTFRCDPISEHNRLYWYRQTLGQGPEFLTYFQNEAQLEKSRLLSDRFSAERPKGSFSTLEIQRTEQGDSAMYLCASSFVSGTGGGEQFFGPGTRLTVL.

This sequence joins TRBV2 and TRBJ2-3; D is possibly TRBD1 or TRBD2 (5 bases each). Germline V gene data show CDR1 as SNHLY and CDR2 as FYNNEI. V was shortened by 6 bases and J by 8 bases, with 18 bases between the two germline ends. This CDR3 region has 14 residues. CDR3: CASSDLLTRGTQYF. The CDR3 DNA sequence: TGTGCCAGCAGCGACCTATTAACTAGGGGTACGCAGTATTTT.

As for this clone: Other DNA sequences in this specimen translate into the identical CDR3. CDR3 coding DNA: TGCGCCAGCAGCAAAGGAGGGCTAGCGGGAGAAGAGACCCAGTACTTC. This sequence encodes CASSKGGLAGEETQYF. This sequence joins TRBV5-1 and TRBJ2-5; 10 bases agree with TRBD2. J was trimmed by 3 bases and V by 4 bases; bases with no gene match: 9. This CDR3 is built from 16 residues. Germline CDR1 SGHRS, CDR2 YFSETQ.

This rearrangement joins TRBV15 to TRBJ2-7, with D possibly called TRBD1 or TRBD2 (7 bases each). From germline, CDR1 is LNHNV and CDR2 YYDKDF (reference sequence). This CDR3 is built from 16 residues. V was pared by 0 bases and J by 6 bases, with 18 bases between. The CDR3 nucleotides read TGTGCCACCAGCAGAGACCCGGGAGGAGGGGGCGGCGAGCAGTACTTC. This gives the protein CATSRDPGGGGGEQYF. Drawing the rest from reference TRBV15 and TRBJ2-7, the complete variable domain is DAMVIQNPRYQVTQFGKPVTLSCSQTLNHNVMYWYQQKSSQAPKLLFHYYDKDFNNEADTPDNFQSRRPNTSFCFLDIRSPGLGDTAMYLCATSRDPGGGGGEQYFGPGTRLTVT.

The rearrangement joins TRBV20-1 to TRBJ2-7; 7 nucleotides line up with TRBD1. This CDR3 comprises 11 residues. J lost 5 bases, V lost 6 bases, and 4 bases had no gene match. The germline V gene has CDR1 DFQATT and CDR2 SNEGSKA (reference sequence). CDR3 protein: CSAGTVNEQYF. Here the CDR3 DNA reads TGCAGTGCCGGGACAGTCAACGAGCAGTACTTC.

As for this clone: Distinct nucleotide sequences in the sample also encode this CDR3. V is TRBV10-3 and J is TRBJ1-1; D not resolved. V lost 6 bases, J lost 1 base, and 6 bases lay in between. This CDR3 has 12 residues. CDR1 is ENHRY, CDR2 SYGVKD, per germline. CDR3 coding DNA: TGTGCCATCAGCGAGAAGAACACTGAAGCTTTCTTT. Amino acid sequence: CAISEKNTEAFF.

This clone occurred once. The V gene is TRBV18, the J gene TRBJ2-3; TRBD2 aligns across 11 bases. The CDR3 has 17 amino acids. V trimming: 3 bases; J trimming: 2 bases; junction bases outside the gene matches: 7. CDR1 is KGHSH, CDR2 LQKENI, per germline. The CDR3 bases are TGTGCCAGCTCACCTACGAGGACTAGCGGGCACACAGATACGCAGTATTTT. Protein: CASSPTRTSGHTDTQYF.

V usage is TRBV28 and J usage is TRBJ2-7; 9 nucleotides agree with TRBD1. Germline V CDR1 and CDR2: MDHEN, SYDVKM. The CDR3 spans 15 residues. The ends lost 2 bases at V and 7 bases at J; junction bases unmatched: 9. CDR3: CASSLMGTGWVEQYF. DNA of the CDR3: TGTGCCAGCAGTTTAATGGGGACAGGGTGGGTGGAGCAGTACTTC.

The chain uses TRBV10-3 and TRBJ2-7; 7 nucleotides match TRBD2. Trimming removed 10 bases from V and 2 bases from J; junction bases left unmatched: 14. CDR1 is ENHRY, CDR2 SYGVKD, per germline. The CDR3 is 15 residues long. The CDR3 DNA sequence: TGTGCCACGCTCCCTGGGGGGGATTTGGCCTACGAGCAGTACTTC. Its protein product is CATLPGGDLAYEQYF.

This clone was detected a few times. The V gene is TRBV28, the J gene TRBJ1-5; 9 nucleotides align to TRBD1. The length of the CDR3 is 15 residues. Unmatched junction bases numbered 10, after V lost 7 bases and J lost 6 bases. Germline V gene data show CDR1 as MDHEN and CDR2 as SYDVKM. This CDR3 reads CASNRPGQGGQPQHF. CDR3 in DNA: TGTGCCAGCAATCGACCGGGACAGGGTGGTCAGCCCCAGCATTTT.

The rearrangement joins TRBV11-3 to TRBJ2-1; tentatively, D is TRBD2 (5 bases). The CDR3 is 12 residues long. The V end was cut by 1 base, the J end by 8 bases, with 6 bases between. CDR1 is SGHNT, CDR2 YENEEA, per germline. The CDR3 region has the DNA TGTGCCAGCAGCTTAGCGGGGTATGAGCAGTTCTTC. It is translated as CASSLAGYEQFF.

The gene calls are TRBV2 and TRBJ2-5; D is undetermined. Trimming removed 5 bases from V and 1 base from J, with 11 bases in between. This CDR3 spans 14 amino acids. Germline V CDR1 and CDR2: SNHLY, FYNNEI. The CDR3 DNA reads TGTGCCAGCAGTCCACAAATAACCCAAGAGACCCAGTACTTC. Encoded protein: CASSPQITQETQYF.

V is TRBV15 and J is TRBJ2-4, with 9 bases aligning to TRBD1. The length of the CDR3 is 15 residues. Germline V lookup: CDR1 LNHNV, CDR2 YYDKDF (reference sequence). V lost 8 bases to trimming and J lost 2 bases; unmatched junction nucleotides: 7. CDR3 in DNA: TGTGCCACCCGTCCCGGGACAGGGACCAAAAACATTCAGTACTTC. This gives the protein CATRPGTGTKNIQYF.

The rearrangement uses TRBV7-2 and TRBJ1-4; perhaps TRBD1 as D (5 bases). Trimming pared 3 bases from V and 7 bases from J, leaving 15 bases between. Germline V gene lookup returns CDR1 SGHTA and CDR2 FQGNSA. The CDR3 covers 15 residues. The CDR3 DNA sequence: TGTGCCAGCAGCTTCCTTGGGGCTACAGGTGAAAAACTGTTTTTT. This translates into CASSFLGATGEKLFF.

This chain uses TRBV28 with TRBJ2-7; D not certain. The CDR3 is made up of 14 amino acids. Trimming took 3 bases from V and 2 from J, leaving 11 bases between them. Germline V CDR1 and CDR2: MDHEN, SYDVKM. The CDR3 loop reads CASSFIPRTYEQYF. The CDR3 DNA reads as TGTGCCAGCAGTTTTATTCCGCGGACCTACGAGCAGTACTTC. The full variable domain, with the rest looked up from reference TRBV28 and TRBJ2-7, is DVKVTQSSRYLVKRTGEKVFLECVQDMDHENMFWYRQDPGLGLRLIYFSYDVKMKEKGDIPEGYSVSREKKERFSLILESASTNQTSMYLCASSFIPRTYEQYFGPGTRLTVT.